These 24 T cell receptor beta chains originate from one sample sequenced in a study of blood T cells in healthy people across ages. A second PCR, run for 7 to 11 cycles, used a sample-barcoded 5' primer plus a J-beta primer mix. TCRdb analysed the 5' RACE reads with MiXCR anew, one entry per CDR3 protein. The sample carries over 700,000 distinct CDR3 sequences, about 55% recorded once. Sequencing was done on a sample of blood. All receptors come from an elderly man in good health.

V gene TRBV7-3 combines with J gene TRBJ2-2; D gene uncertain. The V gene's germline CDR1 is SGHTA and CDR2 FQGTGA. The CDR3 loop spans 12 amino acids. V was cut by 4 bases and J by 8 bases, with 8 bases left in between. The CDR3 DNA sequence: TGTGCCAGCAGCTACCCACCTGGGGAGCTGTTTTTT. Its translation: CASSYPPGELFF.

This clonotype was observed a few times. This sequence joins TRBV29-1 and TRBJ1-1; no firm D call. This CDR3 contains 12 residues. Between the trimmed V and J ends, which lost 7 bases and 5 bases, there was a span of 14 bases. Germline values: CDR1 SQVTM, CDR2 ANQGSEA. The CDR3: CSGKPEYTEAFF. The DNA of the CDR3 is TGCAGCGGAAAACCAGAGTATACTGAAGCTTTCTTT.

The V call is TRBV12-3 or TRBV12-4, the J call TRBJ2-7; 9 bases align to TRBD2. The CDR3 runs to 15 residues. V gave up 6 bases and J gave up 2 bases; unmatched junction bases: 8. The CDR3 loop is CASREGGRATYEQYF. CDR3 sequence (DNA): TGTGCCAGCAGGGAGGGCGGGAGGGCCACCTACGAGCAGTACTTC.

This clonotype appeared a few times. The V call is TRBV7-9, the J call TRBJ1-2; 9 positions agree with TRBD1. The V gene's germline CDR1 is SEHNR and CDR2 FQNEAQ (reference sequence). Unmatched junction bases numbered 8, after V lost 5 bases and J lost 7 bases. This CDR3 contains 14 residues. The CDR3 nucleotides read TGTGCCAGCAGCACACCGGGACAGGGCGGTGGCTACACCTTC. Translated, it gives CASSTPGQGGGYTF.

A note on this clonotype: A much larger clone differs by one base, so this may be a read error. V usage is TRBV28 and J usage is TRBJ2-1; TRBD2 agrees at 7 bases. The CDR3 consists of 15 residues. CDR1 and CDR2 from the germline V gene are MDHEN and SYDVKM. CDR3 loop: CASTEVAGAYNGQFF. CDR3 DNA: TGTGCCAGCACCGAGGTAGCGGGCGCATACAATGGGCAGTTCTTC.

The J gene is TRBJ1-2, the V gene TRBV6-5; the D is unclear. Germline CDR1 MNHEY, CDR2 SVGAGI. The CDR3 runs 15 residues. V lost 6 bases and J 4 bases, leaving 18 bases between the germline ends. CDR3 amino acids: CASRFPALGSYGYTF. The CDR3 DNA reads TGTGCCAGCAGATTTCCCGCCCTAGGTTCCTATGGCTACACCTTC.

The chain carries TRBV5-1 and TRBJ1-4; 11 bases agree with TRBD1. V lost 4 bases, J lost 8 bases, and 10 bases stayed unmatched. The germline V gene encodes CDR1 SGHRS and CDR2 YFSETQ. The CDR3 runs to 16 residues. Written as DNA, the CDR3 is TGCGCCAGCAGCCCCCGTCTGGGACAGGGGGGAGAAAAACTGTTTTTT. Its translation is CASSPRLGQGGEKLFF.

The sample holds a few counts of this clonotype. J is TRBJ2-1 and V is TRBV20-1; 10 bases align to TRBD2. Germline lookup yields CDR1 DFQATT and CDR2 SNEGSKA (reference sequence). The CDR3 totals 15 residues. V gave up 4 bases and J gave up 4 bases; unmatched junction bases: 7. The CDR3 nucleotides read TGCAGTGCTACTAGCGGGAGAGGTCCTTACAATGAGCAGTTCTTC. Its protein product is CSATSGRGPYNEQFF.

The V call is TRBV2, the J call TRBJ2-5; D possibly uses TRBD1 or TRBD2 (5 bases each). Trimming cost V 9 bases and J 4 bases, with 9 bases left between them. Germline-derived CDR1 and CDR2 are SNHLY and FYNNEI. The CDR3 consists of 11 residues. The CDR3 spells CASRGAETQYF. Here the CDR3 DNA reads TGTGCCAGTCGGGGCGCAGAGACCCAGTACTTC.

The rearrangement uses TRBV5-1 and TRBJ1-2; 8 nucleotides match TRBD1. Unmatched junction bases numbered 18, after V lost 4 bases and J lost 7 bases. In germline, CDR1 is SGHRS, CDR2 YFSETQ. The CDR3 totals 17 residues. The CDR3, as DNA: TGCGCCAGCAGCCCGACCCCCGACAGGGGATCTTCTGGTGGCTACACCTTC. Encoded protein: CASSPTPDRGSSGGYTF.

This clonotype was found a few times. The chain has TRBV29-1 and TRBJ2-3, with 7 bases lining up with TRBD2. Germline V gene data show CDR1 as SQVTM and CDR2 as ANQGSEA. There are 12 residues in the CDR3. The trim removed 8 bases at V and 1 base at J, leaving 3 bases unmatched. CDR3 protein: CSQTSGTDTQYF. The DNA for the CDR3 is TGCAGCCAAACTAGCGGCACAGATACGCAGTATTTT.

V and J are TRBV7-2 and TRBJ2-7; possibly TRBD2 for D (5 bases). From germline, CDR1 is SGHTA and CDR2 FQGNSA. The CDR3 is 14 amino acids. V shed 3 bases and J shed 3 bases, with 12 bases lying between them. The CDR3 sequence is CASSFTSLYYEQYF. The CDR3 region has the DNA TGTGCCAGCAGCTTTACTAGTCTTTACTACGAGCAGTACTTC.

J is TRBJ2-7 and V is TRBV5-4; 7 positions agree with TRBD2. With the DNA end fitting TRBJ2-5 better, the J assignment may be wrong. Germline V gene lookup returns CDR1 SGHNT and CDR2 YYREEE (reference sequence). The CDR3 has 15 amino acids. The CDR3: CASSPQGAGSRTQYF. Here the CDR3 DNA reads TGTGCCAGCAGCCCCCAGGGAGCGGGAAGTCGGACCCAGTACTTC.

The sample holds a few counts of this clonotype. CDR3 bases: TGTGCCAGCAGCAAAGTGGACAGGGGATATGGTAATCAGCCTCAGCATTTT. Residues: CASSKVDRGYGNQPQHF. The chain recombines TRBV21-1 with TRBJ1-5; the D call of TRBD1 is as the table states it, not checked on the DNA. TRBV21-1 is a documented pseudogene. The CDR3 extends over 17 amino acids.

A single count supports this clonotype. The chain carries TRBV7-9 and TRBJ2-7; the match to TRBD1 covers 8 bases. The V and J ends lost 1 base and 2 bases, in that order; junction bases with no gene match: 4. The CDR3 totals 15 residues. Germline V lookup: CDR1 SEHNR, CDR2 FQNEAQ (reference sequence). In DNA form, the CDR3 reads TGTGCCAGCAGCTTAGACAGGGGGGCGACCTACGAGCAGTACTTC. Residues: CASSLDRGATYEQYF.

For this clonotype: One end of the junction fails to match germline, which may point to a read error. The chain uses TRBV25-1 and TRBJ2-3; 7 bases are shared with TRBD2. Germline V gene lookup returns CDR1 MGHDK and CDR2 SYGVNS. The CDR3 contains 15 residues. CDR3 in DNA: TGTGCCAGCAGTGACCACGGGGACTATCTAGATATGCAGTATTTT. As protein: CASSDHGDYLDMQYF.

The chain uses TRBV20-1 and TRBJ1-1; tentative D call: TRBD1 (6 bases). From germline, CDR1 is DFQATT and CDR2 SNEGSKA (reference sequence). Trimming took off 3 bases at V and 2 bases at J, with 16 bases between the two ends. The CDR3 runs 15 residues. CDR3 loop: CSASRLQGLNTEAFF. CDR3 in DNA: TGCAGTGCTAGCCGTCTACAGGGTTTAAACACTGAAGCTTTCTTT.

In its sample, this clonotype was seen a few times. The rearrangement links TRBV7-6 to TRBJ2-7; perhaps TRBD2 as D (5 bases). V lost 4 bases to trimming and J lost 2 bases, with 21 bases between them. The CDR3 is made up of 17 amino acids. In germline, CDR1 is SGHVS, CDR2 FNYEAQ. Written as DNA, the CDR3 is TGTGCCAGCAGCTACTCCACTAGTGACGGCTTTCCCTACGAGCAGTACTTC. It codes for CASSYSTSDGFPYEQYF.

This clonotype was observed a few times. The chain couples TRBV20-1 to TRBJ2-7; no reliable D call. The CDR3 spans 12 residues. CDR1 and CDR2 from the germline V gene are DFQATT and SNEGSKA (reference sequence). V was shortened by 2 bases and J by 4 bases, with 9 bases between the two germline ends. The CDR3 DNA reads as TGCAGTGCTAGATGGGAAATGTACGAGCAGTACTTC. This codes for CSARWEMYEQYF.

The rearrangement uses TRBV20-1 and TRBJ2-3, with D unresolved. Per germline, CDR1 DFQATT and CDR2 SNEGSKA (reference sequence). V lost 7 bases and J 5 bases, leaving 10 bases between the germline ends. The CDR3 runs 11 residues. CDR3 sequence: CSEAPGDTQYF. As DNA, the CDR3 is TGCAGTGAAGCCCCGGGAGATACGCAGTATTTT.

This clonotype was seen more than once but under ten times. The gene calls are TRBV12-3 or TRBV12-4 and TRBJ1-6; D perhaps matches TRBD1 (5 bases). V gave up 2 bases and J gave up 4 bases, with 12 bases separating them. The CDR3 is 16 residues long. This chain's CDR3 is CASSLRGDGYNSPLHF. For the CDR3, the DNA is TGTGCCAGCAGTTTAAGAGGGGACGGGTATAATTCACCCCTCCACTTT.

The chain combines TRBV9 with TRBJ2-5; D is possibly TRBD2 (6 bases). Germline V gene sequence: CDR1 SGDLS, CDR2 YYNGEE. Trimming took 4 bases from V and 4 from J, leaving 23 bases between them. This CDR3 contains 17 residues. Here the CDR3 reads CASSLEGQTVARETQYF. The DNA for the CDR3 is TGTGCCAGCAGCCTGGAGGGGCAGACCGTAGCACGAGAGACCCAGTACTTC.

This chain joins TRBV29-1 and TRBJ1-1, with 8 bases lining up with TRBD1. CDR3 length equals 13 residues. Per germline, CDR1 SQVTM and CDR2 ANQGSEA. Trimming took 3 bases from V and 3 from J; bases not matched to a gene: 3. CDR3 sequence (DNA): TGCAGCGTTGAGCAGGGGGCTCACACTGAAGCTTTCTTT. Translated, it gives CSVEQGAHTEAFF.

This clonotype came up a few times. The V gene is TRBV6-2 or TRBV6-3, the J gene TRBJ2-7; tentative D call: TRBD2 (5 bases). Germline-derived CDR1 and CDR2 are MNHEY and SVGEGT. The CDR3 is 14 residues long. V shed 0 bases and J shed 2 bases, with 8 bases lying between them. CDR3 sequence: CASSYSTMTYEQYF. The CDR3 bases are TGTGCCAGCAGTTACTCGACTATGACCTACGAGCAGTACTTC.